Presented here are 9 T cell receptor beta chains from one specimen sequenced in a study of blood T cells in healthy people across ages. Using a J-beta primer mix together with a sample-barcoded 5' primer, a second PCR was run for roughly 6 to 11 cycles. TCRdb independently ran MiXCR on the 5' RACE reads; one entry per CDR3 protein. The table lists around 1,800,000 distinct CDR3 sequences, around 40% of them singletons. Sequencing was done on a sample of blood. The receptors come from a human donor in good health.

The chain combines TRBV7-2 with TRBJ1-6; possibly TRBD1 for D (5 bases). Trimming pared 5 bases from V and 2 bases from J, leaving 10 bases between. This CDR3 has 15 residues. From germline, CDR1 is SGHTA and CDR2 FQGNSA. CDR3 sequence (DNA): TGTGCCAGCAGCCGCGGGGCCGCCTATAATTCACCCCTCCACTTT. Its translation: CASSRGAAYNSPLHF.

There are a few counts of this clonotype. The chain is built from TRBV15 and TRBJ1-2, with TRBD1 identical over 9 bases. CDR3 length: 15 residues. Per the germline V gene, CDR1 is LNHNV and CDR2 is YYDKDF (reference sequence). J was trimmed by 8 bases and V by 0 bases; bases with no gene match: 7. The CDR3 coding sequence is TGTGCCACCAGCAGAGACAAACAGGGGGCGGGCGGCTACACCTTC. This encodes CATSRDKQGAGGYTF.

V and J are TRBV20-1 and TRBJ2-3, with 12 bases that match TRBD1. Losses at the gene ends were 2 bases for V and 5 bases for J; bases not matched to a gene: 11. The CDR3 covers 17 residues. Looked up from germline, CDR1 is DFQATT and CDR2 is SNEGSKA (reference sequence). The CDR3 reads CSARILPGQGAEDTQYF. The DNA of the CDR3 is TGCAGTGCTAGAATTCTACCGGGACAGGGGGCCGAAGATACGCAGTATTTT.

This clonotype was detected only a few times. This sequence joins TRBV10-3 and TRBJ2-3, with D unresolved. Germline V gene sequence: CDR1 ENHRY, CDR2 SYGVKD. The germline V and J ends were trimmed by 4 bases and 2 bases, with 4 bases remaining between them. The CDR3 loop spans 12 amino acids. CDR3 in amino acids: CAISGTTDTQYF. The CDR3, as DNA: TGTGCCATCAGTGGGACCACAGATACGCAGTATTTT.

The V and J genes are TRBV12-3 or TRBV12-4 and TRBJ1-5; D not resolved. The CDR3 has 14 amino acids. Trimming stripped 4 bases from V and 4 bases from J, with 11 bases between. Here the CDR3 DNA reads TGTGCCAGCAGTTATGGGGTCCTGAATCAGCCCCAGCATTTT. It is translated as CASSYGVLNQPQHF.

The chain couples TRBV7-2 to TRBJ1-1; D not resolved. Germline CDR1 and CDR2: SGHTA and FQGNSA. The CDR3 covers 13 residues. With 5 bases removed from V and 7 bases from J, the gap between germline ends came to 14 bases. CDR3 sequence: CASSGLGRGEAFF. CDR3 in DNA: TGTGCCAGCAGCGGCCTAGGTCGAGGTGAAGCTTTCTTT.

The CDR3 bases are TGTGCCAGCAGTTACGCGGACAGGGGGAATCAGCCCCAGCATTTT. Its protein is CASSYADRGNQPQHF. This chain connects TRBV6-2 or TRBV6-3 to TRBJ1-5; TRBD1 aligns across 10 bases. The V and J ends lost 2 bases and 4 bases, in that order; junction bases with no gene match: 2. The CDR3 has 15 amino acids. CDR1 MNHEY and CDR2 SVGEGT come from the germline V gene.

The chain employs TRBV9 and TRBJ2-1; 7 positions match TRBD1. Germline lookup yields CDR1 SGDLS and CDR2 YYNGEE. J lost 6 bases, V lost 4 bases, and 10 bases had no gene match. This CDR3 comprises 15 residues. The CDR3 loop reads CASSTSGTDVNEQFF. The CDR3 DNA sequence: TGTGCCAGCAGCACCTCGGGGACAGATGTCAATGAGCAGTTCTTC.

This sequence joins TRBV12-5 and TRBJ1-1; D is ambiguous. Germline CDR1 reads LGHNT; CDR2 reads FRNRAP. The CDR3 loop spans 13 amino acids. Trimming stripped 5 bases from V and 1 base from J, with 8 bases between. CDR3 DNA sequence: TGTGCTAGTGGTCCCACAAGGAACACTGAAGCTTTCTTT. Protein: CASGPTRNTEAFF.